The clone carrying this T cell receptor beta chain was observed a handful of times. Generated by immunoSEQ multiplex PCR, the TCRdb table keeps only in-frame clones and is missing some. This sample carries around 2,000 clones, roughly 21% of them seen once, and the ten largest clones take less than 25%. The CDR3 has 17 residues. Germline V gene lookup returns CDR1 MNHGY and CDR2 SAAAGT. V trimming: 5 bases; J trimming: 3 bases; junction bases outside the gene matches: 13. This entry is derived from a study of sequential checkpoint blockade in melanoma. Study background: First-line arms were nivolumab then ipilimumab, or the reverse, randomized 1:1.

As for treatment: randomized to nivolumab then ipilimumab (arm A) or the reverse (arm B). This sequence joins TRBV6-8 and TRBJ1-5; 7 bases agree with TRBD1. The TCR comes from a human donor with melanoma. The specimen comprised tumor tissue (inferred from file names), sampled from a patient given nivolumab and ipilimumab in sequence. CDR3 residues: CASSPRPTGAVNQPQHF. The CDR3 coding sequence is TGTGCCAGCAGTCCCCGCCCTACAGGGGCCGTCAATCAGCCCCAGCATTTT.